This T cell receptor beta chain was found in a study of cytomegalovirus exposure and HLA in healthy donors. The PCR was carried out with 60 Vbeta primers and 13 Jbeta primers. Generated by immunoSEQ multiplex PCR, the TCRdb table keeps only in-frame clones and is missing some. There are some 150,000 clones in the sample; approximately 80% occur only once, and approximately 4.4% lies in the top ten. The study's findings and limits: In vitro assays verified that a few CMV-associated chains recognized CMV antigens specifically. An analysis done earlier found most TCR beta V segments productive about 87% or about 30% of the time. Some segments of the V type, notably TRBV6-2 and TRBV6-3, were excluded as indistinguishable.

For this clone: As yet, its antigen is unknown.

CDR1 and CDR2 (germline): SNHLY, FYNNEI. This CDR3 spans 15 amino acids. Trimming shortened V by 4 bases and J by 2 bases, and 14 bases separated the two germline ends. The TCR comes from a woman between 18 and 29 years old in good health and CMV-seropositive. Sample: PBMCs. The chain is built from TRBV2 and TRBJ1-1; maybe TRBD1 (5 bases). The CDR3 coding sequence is TGTGCCAGCAGTGTTGGGGCAGGAGCTAACACTGAAGCTTTCTTT. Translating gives CASSVGAGANTEAFF.